Listed below are T cell receptor beta chains from one sample, sequenced in a study of blood T cell repertoires in COVID-19. Using immunoSEQ multiplex PCR, the repertoire was profiled, and TCRdb retains in-frame clones only, with some absent. This sample has approximately 240,000 clones, with 75% to 90% found just once. Sample: PBMCs or T cells enriched from blood (not recorded which). The receptors here all came from a woman between 18 and 29 years old in a cohort exposed to, infected with or recovered from COVID-19 (not recorded which). Both conserved end residues are part of each CDR3. Each record gives: V gene, clone size, D gene, J gene, CDR3 DNA, CDR3 protein. D genes are given only for firm matches. Size tells how often a clone was seen (once, few, many) or the class of an expanded clone, and some rows leave it out.

>TRBV5-1|NA|TRBD1|TRBJ2-3
TGCGCCAGCAGCCCGAGGACAGGGGCAGATACGCAGTATTTT
CASSPRTGADTQYF
>TRBV7-7|few|NA|TRBJ2-1
TGTGCCAGCAGTACCGGGGTCTACAATGAGCAGTTCTTC
CASSTGVYNEQFF
>TRBV4-2|NA|TRBD1|TRBJ2-7
TGTGCCAGCAGCCAGGAGACAGGGGCGCGCGAGCAGTACTTC
CASSQETGAREQYF
>TRBV14|NA|TRBD1|TRBJ1-4
TGTGCCAGCAGCCGAGGGGGACAGGGGAATGAAAAACTGTTTTTT
CASSRGGQGNEKLFF
>TRBV24-1|NA|TRBD2|TRBJ2-3
TGTGCCACCAGTCGGACTAGCGGGCCCGGAGATACGCAGTATTTT
CATSRTSGPGDTQYF
>TRBV30|NA|TRBD1|TRBJ1-2
TGTGCCTGGACCTCGGGACAGCCCAACTATGGCTACACCTTC
CAWTSGQPNYGYTF
>TRBV2|once|NA|TRBJ1-2
TGTGCCAGCAGTATGACTGAGTATGGCTACACCTTC
CASSMTEYGYTF
>TRBV5-4|NA|NA|TRBJ1-4
TGTGCCAGCAGTGACCCAGGGGATGAAAAACTGTTTTTT
CASSDPGDEKLFF
>TRBV9|NA|NA|TRBJ2-5
TGTGCCAGCAGCGTAGCGACGCAGGTTGGGACTCCGACACAAGAGACCCAGTACTTC
CASSVATQVGTPTQETQYF
>TRBV7-8|NA|NA|TRBJ1-4
TGTGCCAGCAGCCTGCGGACAGACCGAAAACTGTTTTTT
CASSLRTDRKLFF
>TRBV2|NA|NA|TRBJ1-2
TGTGCCAGCAGTGAAATTACAGGCGGGGATGGCTACACCTTC
CASSEITGGDGYTF
>TRBV2|NA|TRBD2|TRBJ2-2
TGTGCCAGCAGTGATCTGGCGGGGGACACCGGGGAGCTGTTTTTT
CASSDLAGDTGELFF
>TRBV5-4|NA|TRBD2|TRBJ2-1
TGTGCCAGCAGCTTGGCCGCGGGAGCAGCCTACAATGAGCAGTTCTTC
CASSLAAGAAYNEQFF
>TRBV6-6|NA|TRBD1|TRBJ1-1
TGTGCCAGCAGTTCGGACAGGGACACTGAAGCTTTCTTT
CASSSDRDTEAFF
>TRBV5-1|NA|NA|TRBJ1-5
TGCGCCAGCAGCTTTTCAGGGGCTCCCAATCAGCCCCAGCATTTT
CASSFSGAPNQPQHF